Following are 20 T cell receptor beta chains from one sample sequenced in a study of cytomegalovirus exposure and HLA in healthy donors. TCRdb keeps only in-frame clones here, not all; method: immunoSEQ multiplex PCR. The table records 250,000 to 350,000 clones, about nine tenths of them present only once. Sequencing was carried out using PBMCs. These receptors all stem from a woman aged 25 to 45 in good health and CMV-seropositive.

On this clone itself: The sample contains more than one DNA sequence encoding this CDR3. In DNA form, the CDR3 reads TGTGCCAGCAGCTTAAATGGCTACACCTTC. It yields the protein CASSLNGYTF. J is TRBJ1-2 and V is TRBV7-9; D is uncertain. Germline values: CDR1 SEHNR, CDR2 FQNEAQ (reference sequence). V shed 2 bases and J shed 6 bases, with 1 base lying between them. CDR3 size: 10 residues.

The rearrangement links TRBV27 to TRBJ2-7, with 8 positions matching TRBD1. The CDR3 is 14 residues long. CDR1 MNHEY and CDR2 SMNVEV come from the germline V gene (reference sequence). V lost 6 bases, J lost 6 bases, and 10 bases stayed unmatched. The CDR3: CASSQGQAPFEQYF. In nucleotides, the CDR3 is TGTGCCAGCAGCCAGGGACAGGCCCCTTTCGAGCAGTACTTC.

The chain recombines TRBV5-4 with TRBJ1-2; 10 bases align to TRBD1. This CDR3 region has 14 residues. Unmatched junction bases numbered 4, after V lost 0 bases and J lost 8 bases. Per germline, CDR1 SGHNT and CDR2 YYREEE (reference sequence). Here the CDR3 DNA reads TGTGCCAGCAGCTTGGGGGACAGGGGTCGAGGCTACACCTTC. Protein sequence: CASSLGDRGRGYTF.

The chain couples TRBV5-4 to TRBJ2-1; no clear D. The CDR3 has 13 amino acids. From germline, CDR1 is SGHNT and CDR2 YYREEE (reference sequence). V gave up 4 bases and J gave up 3 bases, with 8 bases separating them. The CDR3 reads CASSLYDYNEQFF. The CDR3 coding sequence is TGTGCCAGCAGCCTCTATGACTACAATGAGCAGTTCTTC.

The count of this clone is one. The V and J genes are TRBV2 and TRBJ1-2; D is perhaps TRBD1 (5 bases). CDR3 length: 14 residues. CDR1 SNHLY and CDR2 FYNNEI come from the germline V gene. The V gene lost 3 bases and the J gene lost 7 bases, with 15 bases spanning the gap. CDR3 region: CASSEVGGTGGYTF. The CDR3 nucleotides read TGTGCCAGCAGTGAGGTCGGAGGGACGGGTGGCTACACCTTC.

This sequence joins TRBV7-2 and TRBJ2-1, with 9 bases that match TRBD1. The CDR3 covers 14 residues. Per germline, CDR1 SGHTA and CDR2 FQGNSA. The V gene end was trimmed by 1 base and the J gene end by 9 bases; junction bases not matched to a gene: 4. The CDR3: CASSLVQGAGEQFF. The CDR3 DNA reads TGTGCCAGCAGCTTAGTACAGGGGGCGGGTGAGCAGTTCTTC.

This chain joins TRBV6-5 and TRBJ1-5, with 8 bases fitting TRBD1. There are 15 residues in the CDR3. Trimming removed 6 bases from V and 6 bases from J; junction bases left unmatched: 10. Germline CDR1 reads MNHEY; CDR2 reads SVGAGI. The CDR3 protein is CASSTGTGRRQPQHF. In DNA form, the CDR3 reads TGTGCCAGCAGCACTGGGACAGGTAGGCGTCAGCCCCAGCATTTT.

The V and J genes are TRBV30 and TRBJ2-5; 7 positions agree with TRBD2. Germline V gene sequence: CDR1 GTSNPN, CDR2 SVGIG (reference sequence). The CDR3 is 14 amino acids. With V trimmed by 2 bases and J by 4 bases, 7 bases remained unmatched. The CDR3 region is CAWSKGSGGETQYF. In DNA form, the CDR3 reads TGTGCCTGGAGTAAAGGGTCGGGGGGAGAGACCCAGTACTTC.

This chain links TRBV19 with TRBJ2-7, with 7 positions matching TRBD1. Germline loops: CDR1 LNHDA, CDR2 SQIVND (reference sequence). V lost 5 bases, J lost 2 bases, and 0 bases stayed unmatched. The CDR3 length is 12 residues. The CDR3 DNA reads TGTGCCAGTAGTGGGACAGCCTACGAGCAGTACTTC. Protein: CASSGTAYEQYF.

This clone was seen only a few times. The chain has TRBV7-3 and TRBJ1-6, with D possibly matching TRBD1 (6 bases). CDR3 length: 14 amino acids. V was trimmed by 8 bases and J by 7 bases, leaving 15 bases between them. CDR1 is SGHTA, CDR2 FQGTGA, per germline. CDR3 amino acids: CASGPTGNNSPLHF. CDR3 coding DNA: TGTGCCAGCGGACCCACAGGGAACAATTCACCCCTCCACTTT.

This clone showed up just once. This chain uses TRBV15 with TRBJ2-3; 12 bases agree with TRBD2. J lost 0 bases, V lost 7 bases, and 5 bases had no gene match. Germline V CDR1 and CDR2: LNHNV, YYDKDF (reference sequence). The CDR3 is 16 residues long. CDR3 region: CATKTSGGPSTDTQYF. In nucleotides, the CDR3 is TGTGCCACCAAGACTAGCGGGGGCCCTAGCACAGATACGCAGTATTTT.

In its sample, this clone was seen once. The rearrangement uses TRBV15 and TRBJ1-5, with TRBD1 matching over 7 bases. The CDR3 length is 15 residues. Trimming at V came to 1 base and at J to 2 bases, leaving 2 bases not matched to a gene. Germline V gene sequence: CDR1 LNHNV, CDR2 YYDKDF (reference sequence). The CDR3, as DNA: TGTGCCACCAGCAGAGGAACAGGGGGCAATCAGCCCCAGCATTTT. Residues: CATSRGTGGNQPQHF.

The sample holds one count of this clone. This chain joins TRBV29-1 and TRBJ2-7; D remains ambiguous. V dropped 5 bases and J dropped 0 bases, with 17 bases sitting between them. The V gene's germline CDR1 is SQVTM and CDR2 ANQGSEA. The CDR3 loop spans 15 amino acids. CDR3 coding DNA: TGCAGCGTTATTACAGCTTCTCGAAGCTCCTACGAGCAGTACTTC. Amino acid sequence: CSVITASRSSYEQYF.

Comment on this clone: Other DNA sequences of this sample code for an identical CDR3. This sequence joins TRBV9 and TRBJ1-1, with D uncertain. Germline assignment: CDR1 SGDLS and CDR2 YYNGEE. The germline V and J ends were trimmed by 0 bases and 4 bases, with 4 bases remaining between them. The CDR3 runs 12 residues. The CDR3 region is CASSVGGTEAFF. CDR3 DNA: TGTGCCAGCAGCGTAGGAGGCACTGAAGCTTTCTTT. Based on the CDR3 plus reference TRBV9 and TRBJ1-1, the full variable domain is DSGVTQTPKHLITATGQRVTLRCSPRSGDLSVYWYQQSLDQGLQFLIQYYNGEERAKGNILERFSAQQFPDLHSELNLSSLELGDSALYFCASSVGGTEAFFGQGTRLTVV.

The rearrangement links TRBV28 to TRBJ1-1; weak D call: TRBD1 (5 bases). Germline V gives CDR1 MDHEN, CDR2 SYDVKM. V lost 3 bases and J 1 base, leaving 15 bases between the germline ends. The CDR3 contains 16 residues. The CDR3: CASSFGAGMTNTEAFF. For the CDR3, the DNA is TGTGCCAGCAGTTTCGGGGCAGGGATGACGAACACTGAAGCTTTCTTT.

The CDR3 loop is CASSRGDQPQHF. CDR3 coding DNA: TGTGCCAGCAGTAGGGGGGACCAGCCCCAGCATTTT. The V call is TRBV6-6, the J call TRBJ1-5, with a possible D match to TRBD1 (6 bases). CDR1 is MNHNY and CDR2 is SVGAGI in the germline V gene (reference sequence). V lost 5 bases and J 7 bases, leaving 9 bases between the germline ends. The CDR3 extends over 12 amino acids.

V is TRBV28 and J is TRBJ1-1, with D unclear. This CDR3 contains 16 residues. Trimming removed 6 bases from V and 0 bases from J, with 17 bases in between. The germline V gene has CDR1 MDHEN and CDR2 SYDVKM. CDR3 residues: CASRVGSGSMNTEAFF. The CDR3 DNA follows: TGTGCCAGCAGGGTAGGGTCGGGCAGCATGAACACTGAAGCTTTCTTT.

This chain uses TRBV6-5 with TRBJ2-7, with 7 nucleotides matching TRBD2. This CDR3 region has 14 residues. V shed 0 bases, J shed 2 bases, and the junction held 1 base outside the gene matches. Germline loops: CDR1 MNHEY, CDR2 SVGAGI. The DNA of the CDR3 is TGTGCCAGCAGTTACTCGAGCGGGACCTACGAGCAGTACTTC. Protein sequence: CASSYSSGTYEQYF.

V usage is TRBV7-9 and J usage is TRBJ2-7; 9 bases align to TRBD1. The CDR3 runs to 14 residues. Germline values: CDR1 SEHNR, CDR2 FQNEAQ (reference sequence). V was pared by 5 bases and J by 4 bases, with 6 bases of the junction left unmatched. The CDR3 DNA follows: TGTGCCAGCAGCCACAGGGACAGGGCTTACGAGCAGTACTTC. Protein sequence: CASSHRDRAYEQYF.

This clone showed up just a few times. The chain combines TRBV5-6 with TRBJ1-6; D unclear. This CDR3 region has 13 residues. Trimming stripped 6 bases from V and 2 bases from J, with 6 bases between. Germline loops: CDR1 SGHDT, CDR2 YYEEEE. CDR3 sequence (DNA): TGTGCCAGCACCTCGACCTATAATTCACCCCTCCACTTT. Protein sequence: CASTSTYNSPLHF.